Here is one T cell receptor (beta chain) with its context. V dropped 4 bases and J dropped 3; count of bases not matched to a gene: 6. Germline V gene data show CDR1 as SGHDN and CDR2 as FVKESK. The CDR3 spans 16 residues. The record originates from a study of blood T cell repertoires in COVID-19. The wider study: Italy, Spain and the United States were the sources of the convalescent and acute COVID-19 samples. PBMCs, B-cell-depleted T cells, or T cells provided the cDNA or gDNA that made up the material.

Clones were read by immunoSEQ multiplex PCR, and TCRdb kept only the in-frame ones, dropping some. The sample shows tens of thousands of clones, about 85% of them seen only once. What was sequenced was peripheral blood. The chain carries TRBV14 and TRBJ1-4; 9 nucleotides line up with TRBD1. The TCR originated in a man older than 75 with acute or convalescent COVID-19. In DNA, the CDR3 is TGTGCCAGCAGCCTTAAGGGGACAGGGCCTAATGAAAAACTGTTTTTT. Translated: CASSLKGTGPNEKLFF. Filled out from reference TRBV14 and TRBJ1-4, the complete variable domain reads EAGVTQFPSHSVIEKGQTVTLRCDPISGHDNLYWYRRVMGKEIKFLLHFVKESKQDESGMPNNRFLAERTGGTYSTLKVQPAELEDSGVYFCASSLKGTGPNEKLFFGSGTQLSVL.